This TCR beta chain was retrieved from a study of OX40 agonist ivuxolimab in advanced cancers. Study as a whole: The patients received agonistic anti-OX40 (CD134) antibody ivuxolimab.

This clone was detected only a few times. Its antigen is unknown. Assay: immunoSEQ multiplex PCR; the TCRdb copy retains only in-frame clones and omits some. The top ten clones hold 12% of a sample with 35,000 to 45,000 clones, about 83% of them seen once. Study-wide results and caveats: Among the nonresponders, some also had low normalized T-cell clonal expansion.

Germline values: CDR1 MNHEY, CDR2 SMNVEV (reference sequence). Trimming pared 4 bases from V and 0 bases from J, leaving 10 bases between. The CDR3 length is 15 residues. The sequencing used CD4+ or CD8+ T cells sorted from blood, collected in a trial of the OX40 agonist ivuxolimab. The TCR originated in an adult with an advanced solid tumor such as melanoma, head and neck, liver or kidney cancer. This rearrangement joins TRBV27 to TRBJ1-3; D possibly corresponds to TRBD1 (6 bases). The CDR3 nucleotides read TGTGCCAGCAGTTCCAGGGGTAACTCTGGAAACACCATATATTTT. This encodes CASSSRGNSGNTIYF.